These 26 T cell receptor beta chains share one sample of origin, sequenced in a study of cytomegalovirus exposure and HLA in healthy donors. TCRdb's table, derived via immunoSEQ multiplex PCR, lists solely in-frame clones and lacks some. Among 300,000 to 400,000 clones listed, 86% were seen once. Sequencing was carried out using PBMCs. The source of these receptors is a woman aged 18-30 years in good health and CMV-seronegative.

The chain combines TRBV28 with TRBJ1-4; tentative D call: TRBD1 (5 bases). Looked up from germline, CDR1 is MDHEN and CDR2 is SYDVKM. CDR3 length: 13 residues. V was cut by 7 bases and J by 6 bases, with 12 bases left in between. The CDR3 nucleotides are TGTGCCAGCACCCTCTCGGGGGATGAAAAACTGTTTTTT. Encoded protein: CASTLSGDEKLFF.

The chain combines TRBV28 with TRBJ2-7, with D possibly being TRBD1 (6 bases). CDR3 length: 15 residues. Germline V gene data show CDR1 as MDHEN and CDR2 as SYDVKM. V was shortened by 3 bases and J by 2 bases, with 14 bases between the two germline ends. Here the CDR3 DNA reads TGTGCCAGCAGTTTTATTGGAGGACAGCCCTACGAGCAGTACTTC. Protein sequence: CASSFIGGQPYEQYF. Supplemented by reference TRBV28 and TRBJ2-7, the full variable domain reads DVKVTQSSRYLVKRTGEKVFLECVQDMDHENMFWYRQDPGLGLRLIYFSYDVKMKEKGDIPEGYSVSREKKERFSLILESASTNQTSMYLCASSFIGGQPYEQYFGPGTRLTVT.

This sequence joins TRBV10-2 and TRBJ1-1; no reliable D call. CDR3 size: 14 residues. From germline, CDR1 is WSHSY and CDR2 SAAADI. Between the trimmed V and J ends, which lost 0 bases and 0 bases, there was a span of 5 bases. CDR3 region: CASSESFLNTEAFF. The DNA of the CDR3 is TGCGCCAGCAGTGAGTCTTTCTTGAACACTGAAGCTTTCTTT.

The chain combines TRBV18 with TRBJ2-7; TRBD2 is a possible D gene (5 bases). The ends were cut back, 3 bases at V and 2 bases at J, with 23 bases in the middle. The CDR3 is made up of 18 amino acids. Germline CDR1 KGHSH, CDR2 LQKENI. The CDR3 sequence is CASSPIGKGSGITYEQYF. In DNA, the CDR3 is TGTGCCAGCTCACCGATAGGGAAAGGGAGCGGCATTACCTACGAGCAGTACTTC.

The chain is built from TRBV6-6 and TRBJ2-7; 8 bases fit TRBD1. The germline gives CDR1 MNHNY, CDR2 SVGAGI (reference sequence). V lost 5 bases, J lost 0 bases, and 3 bases stayed unmatched. This CDR3 spans 14 amino acids. This chain's CDR3 is CASSRQGSSYEQYF. CDR3 DNA: TGTGCCAGCAGTCGACAGGGGAGCTCCTACGAGCAGTACTTC.

This clone was recorded once. J is TRBJ1-1 and V is TRBV7-8; no clear D. This CDR3 is built from 14 residues. Germline V gene sequence: CDR1 SGHVS, CDR2 FQNEAQ. The V end lost 2 bases, the J end lost 1 base, and 8 bases lay between the germline ends. The DNA for the CDR3 is TGTGCCAGCAGCTTACCGTTATGGAACACTGAAGCTTTCTTT. This translates into CASSLPLWNTEAFF.

This chain joins TRBV5-1 and TRBJ1-2; tentatively, D is TRBD1 (5 bases). The ends were cut back, 4 bases at V and 4 bases at J, with 23 bases in the middle. CDR1 and CDR2 from the germline V gene are SGHRS and YFSETQ. This CDR3 contains 17 residues. The CDR3 nucleotides read TGCGCCAGCAGCCGATTCGGGACTCTCATCCAAGGCTATGGCTACACCTTC. Translated: CASSRFGTLIQGYGYTF.

The gene calls are TRBV4-1 and TRBJ2-3; 9 bases are shared with TRBD1. After removal of 2 bases from V and 5 bases from J, the junction contained 11 bases not matched to a gene. The CDR3 is 17 residues long. CDR1 MGHRA and CDR2 YSYEKL come from the germline V gene. In DNA, the CDR3 is TGCGCCAGCAGCCAACGGGTGTACAGGGGGCAGATAGATACGCAGTATTTT. Residues: CASSQRVYRGQIDTQYF.

This rearrangement joins TRBV15 to TRBJ2-3; 9 nucleotides align to TRBD2. The CDR3 extends over 15 amino acids. Germline lookup yields CDR1 LNHNV and CDR2 YYDKDF (reference sequence). The J segment lost 4 bases and the V segment lost 5 bases, leaving 7 bases of the junction unmatched. The CDR3: CATSARGGGADTQYF. CDR3 nucleotides: TGTGCCACCAGCGCGCGGGGGGGCGGGGCAGATACGCAGTATTTT.

This clone was seen only a few times. The chain carries TRBV18 and TRBJ2-1, with a tentative D call TRBD2 (5 bases). V was trimmed by 2 bases and J by 5 bases, leaving 13 bases between them. The CDR3 has 15 amino acids. Germline values: CDR1 KGHSH, CDR2 LQKENI. CDR3 sequence: CASSPGSLQHNEQFF. CDR3 bases: TGTGCCAGCTCACCAGGGAGCCTGCAGCACAATGAGCAGTTCTTC.

DNA of the CDR3: TGCGCCAGCAGCCAAGATTCAGGGGTACAACAGCCCCAGCATTTT. Its translation: CASSQDSGVQQPQHF. This rearrangement joins TRBV4-1 to TRBJ1-5; TRBD1 might be the D (6 bases). The CDR3 is 15 amino acids. Germline V gene sequence: CDR1 MGHRA, CDR2 YSYEKL. The V gene lost 0 bases and the J gene lost 7 bases, with 13 bases spanning the gap.

This clone was seen only a few times. The rearrangement uses TRBV6-5 and TRBJ2-2; TRBD2 might be the D (5 bases). Germline V gene sequence: CDR1 MNHEY, CDR2 SVGAGI. V shed 6 bases and J shed 6 bases, with 14 bases lying between them. CDR3 length: 14 residues. CDR3 region: CASSLLTGAGELFF. The CDR3 DNA reads TGTGCCAGCAGCCTATTAACCGGGGCCGGGGAGCTGTTTTTT.

The chain combines TRBV19 with TRBJ2-2, with D possibly being TRBD2 (5 bases). Germline CDR1 is LNHDA and CDR2 is SQIVND (reference sequence). Trimming shortened V by 6 bases and J by 0 bases, and 29 bases separated the two germline ends. The CDR3 consists of 21 residues. CDR3 nucleotide sequence: TGTGCCAGTAGGAAAGCCCGCCCACGAGGGCTGGCAATGCCGAACACCGGGGAGCTGTTTTTT. It encodes CASRKARPRGLAMPNTGELFF.

The gene calls are TRBV7-9 and TRBJ1-2; 7 nucleotides agree with TRBD1. The junction had 4 bases not matched to a gene; V was cut back by 5 bases and J by 4 bases. The CDR3 runs to 13 residues. CDR1 and CDR2 from the germline V gene are SEHNR and FQNEAQ (reference sequence). The CDR3 region has the DNA TGTGCCAGCAGCCAGGACAGGCTCTATGGCTACACCTTC. Encoded protein: CASSQDRLYGYTF.

The chain recombines TRBV29-1 with TRBJ1-1; D is unclear. From germline, CDR1 is SQVTM and CDR2 ANQGSEA. The CDR3 extends over 12 amino acids. V lost 3 bases, J lost 8 bases, and 13 bases lay in between. The CDR3, as DNA: TGCAGCGTTGACCCGGGAGGTCCCGAAGCTTTCTTT. Its translation: CSVDPGGPEAFF. The entire variable domain, with the rest obtained from reference TRBV29-1 and TRBJ1-1, is as follows: SAVISQKPSRDICQRGTSLTIQCQVDSQVTMMFWYRQQPGQSLTLIATANQGSEATYESGFVIDKFPISRPNLTFSTLTVSNMSPEDSSIYLCSVDPGGPEAFFGQGTRLTVV.

The gene calls are TRBV5-4 and TRBJ2-1, with 10 bases lining up with TRBD1. V lost 4 bases, J lost 5 bases, and 3 bases stayed unmatched. This CDR3 is built from 14 residues. Germline CDR1 SGHNT, CDR2 YYREEE (reference sequence). The CDR3 spells CASSTGTGDNEQFF. In DNA, the CDR3 is TGTGCCAGCAGCACTGGGACAGGGGACAATGAGCAGTTCTTC.

This clone was detected many times. Other DNA sequences in the same sample also yield this CDR3. The genes are TRBV6-4 and TRBJ2-3; 7 bases agree with TRBD2. With V trimmed by 2 bases and J by 1 base, 0 bases remained unmatched. CDR3 length equals 14 residues. The germline CDR1 and CDR2 sequences are MRHNA and SNTAGT. In DNA form, the CDR3 reads TGTGCCAGCAGTGACGCGGGGGGCACAGATACGCAGTATTTT. Translating gives CASSDAGGTDTQYF.

The chain combines TRBV9 with TRBJ2-1; TRBD2 is a possible D gene (5 bases). From germline, CDR1 is SGDLS and CDR2 YYNGEE. The CDR3 extends over 13 amino acids. Trimming left V 4 bases short and J 8 bases short, with 13 bases between. In DNA, the CDR3 is TGTGCCAGCAGCCTTAACTACGGGGATGAGCAGTTCTTC. It translates to CASSLNYGDEQFF.

This sequence joins TRBV10-3 and TRBJ1-1; 7 bases align to TRBD1. After removal of 6 bases from V and 4 bases from J, the junction contained 2 bases not matched to a gene. CDR1 is ENHRY and CDR2 is SYGVKD in the germline V gene. The CDR3 consists of 12 residues. The CDR3 DNA sequence: TGTGCCATCAGGGGGACAGCCACTGAAGCTTTCTTT. Translation: CAIRGTATEAFF.

The rearrangement joins TRBV7-2 to TRBJ1-2, with no clear D. Germline assignment: CDR1 SGHTA and CDR2 FQGNSA. V lost 3 bases and J 0 bases, leaving 11 bases between the germline ends. The CDR3 loop spans 15 amino acids. The CDR3 loop is CASSLFQQANYGYTF. The CDR3 nucleotides read TGTGCCAGCAGCTTGTTTCAGCAGGCTAACTATGGCTACACCTTC.

This sequence joins TRBV4-1 and TRBJ2-3; 7 bases map to TRBD1. Germline values: CDR1 MGHRA, CDR2 YSYEKL. Unmatched junction bases numbered 10, after V lost 1 base and J lost 3 bases. The CDR3 is 17 amino acids. CDR3 bases: TGCGCCAGCAGCCAAGGTCCCCTACAGGGGCGAACAGATACGCAGTATTTT. This translates into CASSQGPLQGRTDTQYF.

This clone has just one count. The chain employs TRBV5-6 and TRBJ2-7; 9 bases map to TRBD1. Germline CDR1 and CDR2: SGHDT and YYEEEE. The CDR3 is made up of 15 amino acids. J gave up 3 bases and V 4 bases, and 8 bases lay outside the gene matches. The CDR3 loop is CASSIPGQGFYEQYF. The DNA of the CDR3 is TGTGCCAGCAGCATTCCGGGACAGGGTTTCTACGAGCAGTACTTC.

The chain employs TRBV5-1 and TRBJ1-5, with 8 bases identical to TRBD1. Germline CDR1 reads SGHRS; CDR2 reads YFSETQ. V lost 7 bases and J lost 1; bases outside the gene matches: 16. There are 18 residues in the CDR3. The CDR3 spells CASPPGRGLPLSNQPQHF. In DNA form, the CDR3 reads TGCGCCAGCCCCCCAGGCAGGGGGCTTCCCCTGAGCAATCAGCCCCAGCATTTT. Supplemented by reference TRBV5-1 and TRBJ1-5, the full variable domain reads KAGVTQTPRYLIKTRGQQVTLSCSPISGHRSVSWYQQTPGQGLQFLFEYFSETQRNKGNFPGRFSGRQFSNSRSEMNVSTLELGDSALYLCASPPGRGLPLSNQPQHFGDGTRLSIL.

The chain combines TRBV5-5 with TRBJ2-1; 7 bases fit TRBD1. V was clipped by 4 bases and J by 4 bases; unmatched bases: 14. The CDR3 covers 17 residues. Germline values: CDR1 SGHKS, CDR2 YYEKEE (reference sequence). This chain's CDR3 is CASSLTGTVTQYNEQFF. CDR3 nucleotide sequence: TGTGCCAGCAGCCTGACGGGGACAGTGACCCAATACAATGAGCAGTTCTTC.

J is TRBJ2-2 and V is TRBV2, with 12 bases identical to TRBD2. The CDR3 runs to 17 residues. The J segment lost 2 bases and the V segment lost 6 bases, leaving 7 bases of the junction unmatched. Germline CDR1 and CDR2: SNHLY and FYNNEI. The CDR3 nucleotides read TGTGCCAGCAGCGAAACTAGCGGGAGGCCTAACACCGGGGAGCTGTTTTTT. Encoded protein: CASSETSGRPNTGELFF.

The chain uses TRBV28 and TRBJ1-2; TRBD1 agrees at 7 bases. Germline lookup yields CDR1 MDHEN and CDR2 SYDVKM. This CDR3 comprises 13 residues. The V segment lost 4 bases and the J segment 8 bases; nucleotides outside the gene matches: 7. The CDR3 sequence is CASSSPQGRGYTF. The CDR3 DNA is TGTGCCAGCAGTTCCCCACAGGGGAGAGGCTACACCTTC.